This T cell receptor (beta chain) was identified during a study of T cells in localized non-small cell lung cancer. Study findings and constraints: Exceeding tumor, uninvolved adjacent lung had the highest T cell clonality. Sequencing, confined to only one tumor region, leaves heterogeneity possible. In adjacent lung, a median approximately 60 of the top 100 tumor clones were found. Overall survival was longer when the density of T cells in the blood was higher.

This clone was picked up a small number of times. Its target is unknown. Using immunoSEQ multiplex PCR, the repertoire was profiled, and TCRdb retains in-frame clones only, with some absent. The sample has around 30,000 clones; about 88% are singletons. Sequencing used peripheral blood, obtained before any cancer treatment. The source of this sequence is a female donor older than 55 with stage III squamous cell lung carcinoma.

CDR3 coding DNA: TGTGCCAGCAGCCCAGACAGGGACACTCAGCCCCAGCATTTT. Translation: CASSPDRDTQPQHF. The J gene is TRBJ1-5, the V gene TRBV7-9, with 7 bases fitting TRBD1. The junction had 7 bases not matched to a gene; V was cut back by 5 bases and J by 6 bases. The CDR3 length is 14 residues. Germline lookup yields CDR1 SEHNR and CDR2 FQNEAQ (reference sequence).